This T cell receptor beta chain was obtained from a study of tumor and adjacent non-tumor tissue in lung cancer. Looking at the study overall: The patients, roughly eleven men and 4 or 5 women, were roughly 30 to 80 with stage I to III disease. General observations from the study: In normal lung, the top 100 clones were significantly more dominant than in tumor. Higher tumor TCR diversity was associated with shorter survival.

The CDR3 is 13 residues long. Germline loops: CDR1 SGHDT, CDR2 YYEEEE. RNA was extracted from bulk tissue without any cell sorting. Donors were chemotherapy-naive, newly diagnosed lung cancer surgical patients in China, August–late 2014. Three rounds of nested PCR, following a modified ARM-PCR protocol, produced the TCRbeta library. TCRdb recomputed calls from the multiplex PCR reads with MiXCR, one row per CDR3 protein. Found here are 100,000 to 150,000 distinct CDR3 sequences, approximately 66% of them singletons; the top ten hold roughly 12%. Points on this clonotype: Its antigen remains unidentified. The junction departs from the called germline gene at one end, perhaps through a read error.

The source material was lung tumor tissue. This chain connects TRBV5-6 to TRBJ1-1, with D maybe TRBD1 (6 bases). The source is a man aged 25 to 45 with non-small cell lung cancer. CDR3 region: CASSWTVNTETFF. The CDR3 nucleotides read TGTGCCAGTAGCTGGACAGTGAACACTGAAACTTTCTTT.